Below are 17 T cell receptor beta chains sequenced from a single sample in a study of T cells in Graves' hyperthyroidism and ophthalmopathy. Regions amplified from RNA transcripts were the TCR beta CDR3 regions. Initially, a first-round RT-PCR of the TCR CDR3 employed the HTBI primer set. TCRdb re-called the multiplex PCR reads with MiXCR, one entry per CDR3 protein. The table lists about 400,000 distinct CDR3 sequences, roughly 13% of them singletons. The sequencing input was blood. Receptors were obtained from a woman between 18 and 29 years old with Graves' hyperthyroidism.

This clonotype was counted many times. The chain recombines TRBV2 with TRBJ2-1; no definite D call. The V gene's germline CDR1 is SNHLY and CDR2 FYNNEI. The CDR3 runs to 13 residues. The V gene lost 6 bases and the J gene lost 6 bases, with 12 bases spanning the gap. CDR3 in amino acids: CASSFAGLNEQFF. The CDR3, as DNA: TGTGCCAGCAGCTTCGCCGGTCTCAATGAGCAGTTCTTC.

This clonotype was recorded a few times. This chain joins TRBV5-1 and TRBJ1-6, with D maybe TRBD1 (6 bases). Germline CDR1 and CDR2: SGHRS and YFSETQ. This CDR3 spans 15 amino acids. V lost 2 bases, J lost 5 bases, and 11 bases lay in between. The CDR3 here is CASSFETGNNSPLHF. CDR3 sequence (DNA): TGCGCCAGCAGCTTCGAGACAGGAAATAATTCACCCCTCCACTTT.

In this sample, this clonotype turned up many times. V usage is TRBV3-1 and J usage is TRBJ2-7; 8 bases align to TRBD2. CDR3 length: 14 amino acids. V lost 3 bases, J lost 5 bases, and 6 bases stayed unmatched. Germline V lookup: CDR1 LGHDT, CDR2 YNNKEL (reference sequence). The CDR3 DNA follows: TGTGCCAGCAGCCAGGGACTAGGGAACAACGAGCAGTACTTC. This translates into CASSQGLGNNEQYF.

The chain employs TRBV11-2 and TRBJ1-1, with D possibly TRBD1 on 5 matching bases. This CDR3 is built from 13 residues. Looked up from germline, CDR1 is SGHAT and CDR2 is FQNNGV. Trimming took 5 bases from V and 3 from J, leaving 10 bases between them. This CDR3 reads CASSRGMDTEAFF. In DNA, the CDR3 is TGTGCCAGCAGCCGGGGGATGGACACTGAAGCTTTCTTT.

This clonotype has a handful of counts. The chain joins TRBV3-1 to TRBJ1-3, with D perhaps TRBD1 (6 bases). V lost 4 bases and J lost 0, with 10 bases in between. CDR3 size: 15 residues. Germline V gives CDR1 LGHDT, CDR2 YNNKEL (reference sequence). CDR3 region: CASSPGQPSGNTIYF. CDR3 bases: TGTGCCAGCAGCCCCGGACAGCCCTCTGGAAACACCATATATTTT.

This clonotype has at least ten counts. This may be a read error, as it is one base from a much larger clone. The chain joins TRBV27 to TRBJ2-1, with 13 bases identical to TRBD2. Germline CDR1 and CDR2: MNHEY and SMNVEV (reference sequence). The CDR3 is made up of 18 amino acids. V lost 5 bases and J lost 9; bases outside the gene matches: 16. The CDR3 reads CASSLRPGTSGKGGEQFF. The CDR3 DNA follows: TGTGCCAGCAGTCTCCGTCCCGGGACTAGCGGGAAAGGCGGTGAGCAGTTCTTC.

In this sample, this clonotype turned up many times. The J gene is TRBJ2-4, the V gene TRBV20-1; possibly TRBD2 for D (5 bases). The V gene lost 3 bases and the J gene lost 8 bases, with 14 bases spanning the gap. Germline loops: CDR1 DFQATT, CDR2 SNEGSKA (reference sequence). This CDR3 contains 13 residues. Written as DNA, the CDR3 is TGCAGTGCTAGTCGGCCGGGGATGGACATTCAGTACTTC. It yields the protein CSASRPGMDIQYF.

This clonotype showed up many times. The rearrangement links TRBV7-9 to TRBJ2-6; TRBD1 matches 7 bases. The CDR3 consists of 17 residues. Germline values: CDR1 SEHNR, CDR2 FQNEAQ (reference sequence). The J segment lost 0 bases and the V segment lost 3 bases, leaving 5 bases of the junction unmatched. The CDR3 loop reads CASSLNRGRSGANVLTF. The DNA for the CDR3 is TGTGCCAGCAGCTTGAACAGGGGACGCTCTGGGGCCAACGTCCTGACTTTC.

The CDR3 sequence: CASSLGTGVGTEAFF. Here the CDR3 DNA reads TGCGCCAGCAGCTTGGGGACAGGGGTGGGCACTGAAGCTTTCTTT. The rearrangement joins TRBV5-1 to TRBJ1-1; TRBD1 matches at 9 bases. Germline assignment: CDR1 SGHRS and CDR2 YFSETQ. After removal of 0 bases from V and 4 bases from J, the junction contained 4 bases not matched to a gene. The CDR3 loop spans 15 amino acids.

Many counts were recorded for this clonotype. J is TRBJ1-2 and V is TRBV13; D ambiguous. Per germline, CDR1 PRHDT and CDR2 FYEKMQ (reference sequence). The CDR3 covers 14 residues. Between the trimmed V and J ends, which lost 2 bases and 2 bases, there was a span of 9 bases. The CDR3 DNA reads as TGTGCCAGCAGCTTATCGTACAGCAACTATGGCTACACCTTC. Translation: CASSLSYSNYGYTF.

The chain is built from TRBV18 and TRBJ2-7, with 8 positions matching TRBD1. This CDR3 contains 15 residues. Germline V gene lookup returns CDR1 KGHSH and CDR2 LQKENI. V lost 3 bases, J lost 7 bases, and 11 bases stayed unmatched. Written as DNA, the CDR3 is TGTGCCAGCTCACCGGCCCCGACAGGGGAAGGGGAGCAGTACTTC. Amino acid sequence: CASSPAPTGEGEQYF.

CDR3 protein: CASSFPTGGWNTGELFF. In DNA, the CDR3 is TGTGCCAGCAGTTTCCCTACGGGAGGGTGGAACACCGGGGAGCTGTTTTTT. The rearrangement uses TRBV6-2 or TRBV6-3 and TRBJ2-2; 8 nucleotides align to TRBD2. Germline V gene lookup returns CDR1 MNHEY and CDR2 SVGEGT. Germline trimming cut 4 bases from V and 1 base from J; bases unmatched to any gene: 8. The CDR3 totals 17 residues.

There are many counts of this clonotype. The CDR3 reads CSARAGGRRGEQFF. The CDR3 region has the DNA TGCAGTGCTAGAGCGGGAGGCCGTCGTGGTGAGCAGTTCTTC. The chain recombines TRBV20-1 with TRBJ2-1, with 7 bases aligning to TRBD2. V trimming: 1 base; J trimming: 9 bases; junction bases outside the gene matches: 9. The germline V gene encodes CDR1 DFQATT and CDR2 SNEGSKA (reference sequence). This CDR3 region has 14 residues.

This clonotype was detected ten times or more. The CDR3, as DNA: TGTGCCAGCAGGCTAGGACAGCCGGGCTGGGACACTGAAGCTTTCTTT. Its protein is CASRLGQPGWDTEAFF. The gene calls are TRBV27 and TRBJ1-1, with D tentatively TRBD1 (6 bases). Germline V gene sequence: CDR1 MNHEY, CDR2 SMNVEV (reference sequence). This CDR3 spans 16 amino acids. V lost 6 bases, J lost 3 bases, and 20 bases lay in between.

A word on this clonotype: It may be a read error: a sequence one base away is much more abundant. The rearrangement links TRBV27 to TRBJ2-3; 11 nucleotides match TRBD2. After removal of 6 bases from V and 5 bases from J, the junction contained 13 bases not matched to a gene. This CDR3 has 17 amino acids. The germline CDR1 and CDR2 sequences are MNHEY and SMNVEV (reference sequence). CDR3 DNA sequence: TGTGCCAGCAGATCTAGCGGGAGGCCCGGAAGCCGAGATACGCAGTATTTT. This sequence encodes CASRSSGRPGSRDTQYF.

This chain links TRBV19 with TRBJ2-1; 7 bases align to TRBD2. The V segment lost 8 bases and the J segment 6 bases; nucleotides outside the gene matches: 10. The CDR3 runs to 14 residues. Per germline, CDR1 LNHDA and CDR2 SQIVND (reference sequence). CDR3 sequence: CASQTRGRANEQFF. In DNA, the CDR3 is TGTGCCAGTCAGACTAGAGGGAGGGCCAATGAGCAGTTCTTC. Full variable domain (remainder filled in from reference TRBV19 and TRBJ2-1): DGGITQSPKYLFRKEGQNVTLSCEQNLNHDAMYWYRQDPGQGLRLIYYSQIVNDFQKGDIAEGYSVSREKKESFPLTVTSAQKNPTAFYLCASQTRGRANEQFFGPGTRLTVL.

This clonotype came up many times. CDR3 sequence: CSARDSGGGYEQYF. CDR3 DNA sequence: TGCAGTGCTAGAGATTCGGGGGGCGGGTACGAGCAGTACTTC. J is TRBJ2-7 and V is TRBV20-1; D may be TRBD2 (7 bases). The CDR3 consists of 14 residues. CDR1 and CDR2 (germline): DFQATT, SNEGSKA (reference sequence). V shed 0 bases and J shed 4 bases, with 13 bases lying between them.